This TCR beta chain was obtained from a study of shared clonotypes between healthy human individuals. This clone was seen only a few times. Its antigen is unidentified. At deep level, the assay was performed. Genomic DNA per cell subset filled all wells of several immunoSEQ plates. The repertoire was sequenced with immunoSEQ multiplex PCR; TCRdb's copy has only in-frame clones and lacks some. The data show over a million clones, roughly 80% seen once. Healthy HIV-negative adults with no recent acute infections or vaccinations were recruited as donors. Study-wide results and caveats: Between a handful of donors, naive CD4 clonotypes were shared at a level of around 5.1%.

The CDR3 contains 14 residues. Trimming took 8 bases from V and 5 from J; bases not matched to a gene: 7. Germline V gene data show CDR1 as LNHDA and CDR2 as SQIVND (reference sequence). The sequencing input was memory CD4+ T cells sorted from blood. Subset here: CD45RA-negative fraction. The gene calls are TRBV19 and TRBJ2-3; 10 bases align to TRBD2. The source of this sequence is a man aged 18 to 29 in good health. In DNA, the CDR3 is TGTGCCAGTGCAAGCGGGGGGGCAGGAGATACGCAGTATTTT. Encoded protein: CASASGGAGDTQYF.